This T cell receptor beta chain was identified during a study of blood T cell repertoires in COVID-19. Study details: Acute-phase and convalescent COVID-19 samples originated in the United States, Italy and Spain. PBMCs, B-cell-depleted T cells, or T cells provided the cDNA or gDNA that made up the material.

As handled by the study authors: Using reference gene primer amplification, nucleated cell counts were estimated. The repertoire was sequenced with immunoSEQ multiplex PCR; TCRdb's copy has only in-frame clones and lacks some. V and J calls and clone size are copied from that table; D and trimming were computed from the DNA. The sample has fewer than 20,000 clones, 91% seen once. Germline CDR1 reads MNHNS; CDR2 reads SASEGT. The V end was cut by 3 bases, the J end by 0 bases, with 12 bases between. This CDR3 is 15 amino acids long. This chain joins TRBV6-1 and TRBJ2-7, with D perhaps matching TRBD1 (5 bases). The material sequenced was peripheral blood. The receptor was isolated from a human donor in a cohort sampled during active COVID-19. CDR3 in amino acids: CASSDSGALSYEQYF. CDR3 in DNA: TGTGCCAGCAGTGACAGTGGGGCCCTCTCCTACGAGCAGTACTTC.